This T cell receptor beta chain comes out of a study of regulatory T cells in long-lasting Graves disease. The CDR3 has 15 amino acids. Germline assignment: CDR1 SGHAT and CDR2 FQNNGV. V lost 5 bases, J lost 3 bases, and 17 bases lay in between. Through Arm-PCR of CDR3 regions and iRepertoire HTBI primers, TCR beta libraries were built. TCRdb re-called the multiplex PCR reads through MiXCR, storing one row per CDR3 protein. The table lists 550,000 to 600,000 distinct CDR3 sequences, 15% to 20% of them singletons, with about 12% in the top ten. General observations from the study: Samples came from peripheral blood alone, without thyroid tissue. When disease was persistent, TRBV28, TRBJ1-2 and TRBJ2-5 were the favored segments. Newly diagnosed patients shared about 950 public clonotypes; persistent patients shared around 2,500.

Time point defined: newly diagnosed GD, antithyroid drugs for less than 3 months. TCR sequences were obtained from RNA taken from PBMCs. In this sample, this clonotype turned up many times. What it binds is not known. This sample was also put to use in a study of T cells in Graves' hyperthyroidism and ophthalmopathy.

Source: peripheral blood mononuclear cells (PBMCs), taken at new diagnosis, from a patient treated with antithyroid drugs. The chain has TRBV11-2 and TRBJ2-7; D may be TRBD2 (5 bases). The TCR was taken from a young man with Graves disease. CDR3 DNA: TGTGCCAGCAGCCCCGAGGGTAGCGTAAGCTACGAGCAGTACTTC. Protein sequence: CASSPEGSVSYEQYF.